Listed below are T cell receptor beta chains from one sample, sequenced in a study of T cells after yellow fever vaccination. TCRdb reprocessed the 5' RACE reads with MiXCR, giving one entry per CDR3 protein. The top ten clones hold less than 25% of a sample with about 340,000 distinct CDR3 sequences, 3% to 4.5% of them seen once. Sequencing was performed on PBMCs, taken 5 days after the yellow fever booster vaccination. Receptors originate from a man younger than 30 who received the YFV17D yellow fever vaccine. Each CDR3 is given with its conserved first and last residue. The D gene is left open where the match is weak. Size values are once, few and many counts, or a class for expanded clones, and some rows have none.

>TRBV3-1|TRBJ1-6|-|few
CASSQGLILPLHF
TGTGCCAGCAGCCAAGGGTTAATTTTACCCCTCCACTTT
>TRBV7-2|TRBJ2-5|TRBD2|-
CASTWSAGAGETQYF
TGTGCCAGCACTTGGTCAGCGGGGGCAGGAGAGACCCAGTACTTC
>TRBV6-5|TRBJ2-3|-|few
CASTGPGTDTQYF
TGTGCCAGCACAGGGCCCGGCACAGATACGCAGTATTTT
>TRBV29-1|TRBJ2-3|TRBD1|few
CSVDRAGQGTDTQYF
TGCAGCGTTGATAGGGCGGGACAGGGAACAGATACGCAGTATTTT
>TRBV12-3/TRBV12-4|TRBJ2-3|TRBD2|few
CASSFGTSPDTQYF
TGTGCCAGCAGTTTTGGGACTAGCCCAGATACGCAGTATTTT
>TRBV12-3/TRBV12-4|TRBJ2-1|-|many
CASSFQGASSYNEQFF
TGTGCCAGCAGTTTTCAGGGTGCTAGCTCCTACAATGAGCAGTTCTTC
>TRBV5-4|TRBJ1-4|-|many
CASSLQGAEEKLFF
TGTGCCAGCAGCTTACAGGGCGCGGAGGAAAAACTGTTTTTT
>TRBV5-5|TRBJ2-1|TRBD2|few
CASSPLGGGVLNEQFF
TGTGCCAGCAGCCCCCTGGGGGGGGGTGTGCTAAATGAGCAGTTCTTC
>TRBV2|TRBJ2-3|TRBD2|few
CASSEAGGGTDTQYF
TGTGCCAGCAGTGAGGCGGGCGGGGGTACAGATACGCAGTATTTT
>TRBV7-2|TRBJ2-4|TRBD1|few
CASSHWTGDAVNIQYF
TGTGCCAGCAGCCACTGGACAGGGGACGCAGTAAACATTCAGTACTTC
>TRBV20-1|TRBJ2-2|-|many
CSASNTRQNTGELFF
TGCAGTGCTAGTAATACCCGGCAGAACACCGGGGAGCTGTTTTTT
>TRBV7-2|TRBJ2-7|-|many
CASSLQLTLPPYEQYF
TGTGCCAGCAGCCTCCAACTGACTCTGCCCCCCTACGAGCAGTACTTC
>TRBV7-8|TRBJ2-4|TRBD2|-
CASSLDGGALIQYF
TGTGCCAGCAGCTTAGACGGGGGGGCCCTAATTCAGTACTTC
>TRBV4-1|TRBJ1-3|-|many
CASSQDQRGGNTIYF
TGCGCCAGCAGCCAAGATCAAAGGGGTGGAAACACCATATATTTT
>TRBV3-1|TRBJ1-5|-|many
CASSYGPGSNQPQHF
TGTGCCAGCAGCTACGGTCCGGGAAGCAATCAGCCCCAGCATTTT
>TRBV7-8|TRBJ1-1|TRBD1|many
CASSVDRAAEAFF
TGTGCCAGCAGCGTTGACAGGGCCGCTGAAGCTTTCTTT
>TRBV4-3|TRBJ2-1|-|-
CASSQHDPDNEQFF
TGCGCCAGCAGCCAACACGACCCAGACAATGAGCAGTTCTTC
>TRBV7-2|TRBJ2-7|TRBD1|few
CASRRDSSSGEQYF
TGTGCCAGCAGACGGGACAGCTCTTCGGGCGAGCAGTACTTC
>TRBV20-1|TRBJ2-3|TRBD2|-
CSARDLKEAGATDTQYF
TGCAGTGCTAGAGATCTCAAAGAAGCGGGGGCCACAGATACGCAGTATTTT
>TRBV5-1|TRBJ2-7|-|-
CASSLEHYEQYF
TGCGCCAGCAGCTTAGAGCACTACGAGCAGTACTTC
>TRBV7-2|TRBJ1-6|-|few
CASTRQVASYNSPLHF
TGTGCCAGCACCCGACAGGTCGCCTCCTATAATTCACCCCTCCACTTT
>TRBV5-1|TRBJ2-4|TRBD2|many
CASSLAGEGSGNIQYF
TGCGCCAGCAGCTTGGCCGGGGAGGGTAGTGGAAACATTCAGTACTTC
>TRBV20-1|TRBJ2-1|-|many
CSARQQQIYNEQFF
TGCAGTGCTAGACAACAGCAAATCTACAATGAGCAGTTCTTC
>TRBV9|TRBJ1-6|-|few
CASSVARDSPLHF
TGTGCCAGCAGCGTAGCCCGGGATTCACCCCTCCACTTT
>TRBV20-1|TRBJ2-5|TRBD2|many
CSAETSGGAETQYF
TGCAGTGCTGAGACTAGCGGGGGGGCGGAGACCCAGTACTTC
>TRBV7-3|TRBJ2-2|TRBD1|-
CASSLKPDRGTGELFF
TGTGCCAGCAGCTTAAAGCCGGACAGGGGGACCGGGGAGCTGTTTTTT
>TRBV12-3/TRBV12-4|TRBJ1-5|TRBD1|-
CASRGTGVGNQPQHF
TGTGCCAGCAGGGGGACAGGGGTGGGCAATCAGCCCCAGCATTTT
>TRBV28|TRBJ2-5|-|few
CASSSSFFGPGDQETQYF
TGTGCCAGCAGTTCATCTTTCTTCGGCCCCGGAGACCAAGAGACCCAGTACTTC
>TRBV6-6|TRBJ1-2|TRBD1|-
CASRPGTGGSYGYTF
TGTGCCAGCAGACCGGGGACAGGGGGTAGCTATGGCTACACCTTC
>TRBV6-2/TRBV6-3|TRBJ2-6|-|few
CASTQFSGANVLTF
TGTGCCAGCACCCAGTTCTCTGGGGCCAACGTCCTGACTTTC
>TRBV6-5|TRBJ2-3|TRBD2|-
CASSSPSGGWGTQYF
TGTGCCAGCAGTAGCCCCAGCGGGGGCTGGGGTACGCAGTATTTT